The 3 T cell receptor beta chains reported below all come from one sample, sequenced in a study of T cells in Graves' hyperthyroidism and ophthalmopathy. RNA transcripts served as the template for amplifying TCR beta CDR3 regions. An initial round of RT-PCR targeting the TCR CDR3 relied on the HTBI primer set. TCRdb reanalysed the multiplex PCR reads using MiXCR and keeps one entry per CDR3 protein. The data contain roughly 350,000 distinct CDR3 sequences, about 14% of them singletons. Source material: blood. The receptors shown here come from a woman aged 30 to 39 with Graves' ophthalmopathy.

This clonotype came up many times. The rearrangement links TRBV7-9 to TRBJ2-7, with 14 bases aligning to TRBD2. The V gene end was trimmed by 5 bases and the J gene end by 6 bases; junction bases not matched to a gene: 6. This CDR3 has 15 amino acids. CDR1 is SEHNR, CDR2 FQNEAQ, per germline (reference sequence). The CDR3 bases are TGTGCCAGCAGCCCTCGACTAGCGGGGGGGCCCGAGCAGTACTTC. The encoded protein is CASSPRLAGGPEQYF.

This sequence joins TRBV20-1 and TRBJ2-3; D is unclear. The CDR3 spans 14 residues. Germline-derived CDR1 and CDR2 are DFQATT and SNEGSKA (reference sequence). CDR3: CSVAVGLFTDTQYF. CDR3 bases: TGCAGCGTTGCGGTAGGGTTATTCACAGATACGCAGTATTTT.

This clonotype was counted ten times or more. J is TRBJ1-2 and V is TRBV7-2, with 7 bases that match TRBD1. This CDR3 comprises 13 residues. V shed 7 bases and J 4 bases; nucleotides not matched to a gene: 6. In germline, CDR1 is SGHTA, CDR2 FQGNSA. This chain's CDR3 is CASTRQGIYGYTF. The CDR3 DNA reads as TGTGCCAGCACCAGACAGGGAATCTATGGCTACACCTTC.